This T cell receptor (beta chain) came from a study of blood T cell repertoires in COVID-19. Study summary: Collection of acute and convalescent COVID-19 samples took place in the United States, Italy and Spain. PBMCs, B-cell-depleted T cells, or T cells provided the cDNA or gDNA that made up the material.

Germline assignment: CDR1 SGHVS and CDR2 FQNEAQ. Trimming at V came to 5 bases and at J to 4 bases, leaving 8 bases not matched to a gene. The CDR3 runs to 16 residues. Original processing notes: Reference gene primer amplification in the assay estimated nucleated cell counts. Generated by immunoSEQ multiplex PCR, the TCRdb table keeps only in-frame clones and is missing some. V and J calls and clone size are copied from that table; D and trimming were computed from the DNA. The table shows about 160,000 clones, with approximately 75% occurring only once. The sequencing input was peripheral blood. J is TRBJ2-3 and V is TRBV7-8, with 11 bases matching TRBD2. The clonotype was recovered from a human donor in a cohort sampled during active COVID-19. CDR3 loop: CASSPRLAGLADTQYF. DNA for the CDR3: TGTGCCAGCAGCCCGAGACTAGCGGGGTTAGCAGATACGCAGTATTTT.